This is a list of T cell receptor beta chains from one sample in a study of shared clonotypes between healthy human individuals. The table came from immunoSEQ multiplex PCR; TCRdb's copy has only in-frame clones and leaves some out. Here the sample spans approximately 1.5 million clones, roughly 98.5% being singletons. Sequencing used naive CD4+ T cells sorted from blood. The source is a man aged 30-40 years in good health. CDR3s include the opening cysteine and the closing phenylalanine or tryptophan. The D gene is left open where the match is weak. A row's size may be missing; if present it is once, few, many or a size class.

.	TRBV6-6	TRBJ1-2	TRBD1	TGTGCCAGCAGCACGACAGGGGTGAATGGCTACACCTTC	CASSTTGVNGYTF
.	TRBV4-1	TRBJ2-2	TRBD2	TGCGCCAGCAGCCCCCGGCTAGCGGGCATGAACACCGGGGAGCTGTTTTTT	CASSPRLAGMNTGELFF
.	TRBV11-2	TRBJ1-1	TRBD1	TGTGCCAGCAGCTTAGAGGGGACAGGCACCTTGAACACTGAAGCTTTCTTT	CASSLEGTGTLNTEAFF
.	TRBV4-2	TRBJ1-1	.	TGTGCCAGCAGCCAAGATGGCCGTAGAAGCACTGAAGCTTTCTTT	CASSQDGRRSTEAFF
once	TRBV10-3	TRBJ2-3	.	TGTGCCATCAGTGAGCCGGCAGGAATTAGGTCCGATACGCAGTATTTT	CAISEPAGIRSDTQYF
once	TRBV5-1	TRBJ2-7	TRBD2	TGCGCCAGCAGGCAGCGGGAGTCCTACGAGCAGTACTTC	CASRQRESYEQYF
.	TRBV5-1	TRBJ1-3	TRBD1	TGCGCCAGCAGCTTGGTGGGGACAGGCGGAAACACCATATATTTT	CASSLVGTGGNTIYF
.	TRBV14	TRBJ1-3	.	TGTGCCAGCAGCCAAGGGCACGGCGGAAACACCATATATTTT	CASSQGHGGNTIYF
.	TRBV10-3	TRBJ2-1	TRBD2	TGTGCCATCAGTGAGTCGGGGTCTAGCGGGAGGACGCTTATACAATGGGAGCAGTTCTTC	CAISESGSSGRTLIQWEQFF
.	TRBV7-2	TRBJ2-1	.	TGTGCCAGCAGCTTAGGTCGGCTCAATGAGCAGTTCTTC	CASSLGRLNEQFF
.	TRBV6-6	TRBJ2-7	TRBD2	TGTGCCAGCAGGGCTAGACTAGCGGGAGACAGAGAGCAGTACTTC	CASRARLAGDREQYF
once	TRBV7-6	TRBJ2-2	TRBD1	TGTGCCAGCAGCTCGAGGACAGGGATAAACACCGGGGAGCTGTTTTTT	CASSSRTGINTGELFF
.	TRBV5-4	TRBJ2-1	TRBD2	TGTGCCAGCAGCGCTCCACTAGCGGGAGGGGATGAGCAGTTCTTC	CASSAPLAGGDEQFF
.	TRBV5-1	TRBJ2-3	.	TGCGCCAGCAGCTTGATGTCGCAGGATACGCAGTATTTT	CASSLMSQDTQYF
.	TRBV4-3	TRBJ2-1	TRBD2	TGCGCCAGCAGCCAACGTATCTCTAGCGGCTACAATGAGCAGTTCTTC	CASSQRISSGYNEQFF
.	TRBV10-3	TRBJ2-3	TRBD1	TGTGCCGCGGGACAGGGGGCGTCGTCGGATACGCAGTATTTT	CAAGQGASSDTQYF
.	TRBV28	TRBJ1-2	TRBD1	TGTGCCAGCAGTTTATTCGGGACAGGGGTGAGAAGGTCCTTGTCTAACTATGGCTACACCTTC	CASSLFGTGVRRSLSNYGYTF
.	TRBV5-1	TRBJ1-4	.	TGCGCCAGCAGCTTGTGGGCAGGGGTGAATGAAAAACTGTTTTTT	CASSLWAGVNEKLFF
once	TRBV19	TRBJ2-1	TRBD2	TGTGCCAGTAGTTATTTCGGGACTAGCGGGGGGGAGCAGTTCTTC	CASSYFGTSGGEQFF
once	TRBV10-1	TRBJ2-7	.	TGCGCCAGCAGTGAGTCTAGCGAGCAGTACTTC	CASSESSEQYF
.	TRBV29-1	TRBJ2-1	.	TGCAGCGTTGGCTATTCCGGCCAGCTCCCTGGGAATGAGCAGTTCTTC	CSVGYSGQLPGNEQFF
.	TRBV5-1	TRBJ1-2	.	TGCGCCAGCAGCACAGCTAACTATGGCTACACCTTC	CASSTANYGYTF
.	TRBV7-2	TRBJ2-2	TRBD2	TGTGCCAGCAGCTATAGCGGGAGGGTCACCGGGGAGCTGTTTTTT	CASSYSGRVTGELFF
.	TRBV7-9	TRBJ2-7	.	TGTGCCAGCAGTTTTGAATTCTACGAGCAGTACTTC	CASSFEFYEQYF
.	TRBV7-9	TRBJ1-5	.	TGTGCCAGCAGCTTAGAGGCAGACAATCAGCCCCAGCATTTT	CASSLEADNQPQHF
.	TRBV5-1	TRBJ2-1	TRBD2	TGCGCCAGCAGCTTGGGGAGGGGAGGGCTCCTCCGGGGTGAGCAGTTCTTC	CASSLGRGGLLRGEQFF
.	TRBV9	TRBJ1-3	.	TGTGCCAGCAGCGAGCCACACTCTGGAAACACCATATATTTT	CASSEPHSGNTIYF
.	TRBV6-4	TRBJ2-6	.	TGTGCCAGCAGTGGGGTCTCTGGGGCCAACGTCCTGACTTTC	CASSGVSGANVLTF
once	TRBV5-4	TRBJ2-5	.	TGTGCCAGCCGGGGGAGTAGTGAGACCCAGTACTTC	CASRGSSETQYF
.	TRBV18	TRBJ2-3	.	TGTGCCAGCTCACCTTATTTCGAGGGAACGGGGACAGATACGCAGTATTTT	CASSPYFEGTGTDTQYF
.	TRBV27	TRBJ2-5	TRBD2	TGTGCCAGCAGTCCACAACCGTCTAGCGGGAGTCGCGGGGAGACCCAGTACTTC	CASSPQPSSGSRGETQYF
.	TRBV5-1	TRBJ1-1	.	TGCGCCAGCAGCTTTAACAGCATGAACACTGAAGCTTTCTTT	CASSFNSMNTEAFF
.	TRBV18	TRBJ1-1	.	TGTGCCAGCACGACACGTGAATATGTTTTCTTT	CASTTREYVFF
.	TRBV28	TRBJ2-2	.	TGTGCCAGCAGTCCGACGTGGTACACCGGGGAGCTGTTTTTT	CASSPTWYTGELFF
.	TRBV18	TRBJ2-7	TRBD2	TGTGCCAGCTCACCACCCTCTCTAGCGGGAGGGGGAGGGTACGAGCAGTACTTC	CASSPPSLAGGGGYEQYF
.	TRBV19	TRBJ1-2	.	TGTGCCAGTAGTATGGCAGGGGTGGGCTATGGCTACACCTTC	CASSMAGVGYGYTF
.	TRBV6-5	TRBJ2-7	TRBD2	TGTGCCAGCACCTCTAGCGGGAGCTACGAGCAGTACTTC	CASTSSGSYEQYF
.	TRBV6-6	TRBJ2-7	TRBD1	TGTGCCAGCAGGGGACAGGATCATTTCTACGAGCAGTACTTC	CASRGQDHFYEQYF
once	TRBV4-3	TRBJ2-3	.	TGCGCCAGCAGCCCAGGGGGACTAAATTTTCCTAGCACAGATACGCAGTATTTT	CASSPGGLNFPSTDTQYF
.	TRBV28	TRBJ2-7	TRBD1	TGTGCCAGCAGTTTATACAGGGGAAATCTCTACGAGCAGTACTTC	CASSLYRGNLYEQYF
.	TRBV15	TRBJ2-1	.	TGTGCCACCGCCTTTGGGGGCTCCTACAATGAGCAGTTCTTC	CATAFGGSYNEQFF
once	TRBV6-5	TRBJ2-5	TRBD2	TGTGCCAGCAGTTTACCGGGAGGGCCGCAGACCCAGTACTTC	CASSLPGGPQTQYF
.	TRBV18	TRBJ2-4	.	TGTGCCAGCTCACCAGCCCGGAATAAAAGGTCCGAAAACATTCAGTACTTC	CASSPARNKRSENIQYF
.	TRBV7-9	TRBJ2-5	.	TGTGCCAGCAGCCCCCTGGCGGGATGGGGAGAGACCCAGTACTTC	CASSPLAGWGETQYF
.	TRBV6-1	TRBJ2-7	.	TGTGCCAGTGCCTGGGACCACGTCTCCTACGAGCAGTACTTC	CASAWDHVSYEQYF
.	TRBV7-6	TRBJ1-1	.	TGTGCCAGCAGCCCAATGGGCAGCGGGGGTGGCACTGAAGCTTTCTTT	CASSPMGSGGGTEAFF
.	TRBV6-6	TRBJ1-2	.	TGTGCCAGCAGGGACAGCAACTATGGCTACACCTTC	CASRDSNYGYTF
.	TRBV28	TRBJ2-7	.	TGTGCCAGCAGAATTAGCGGTTCCCAGAACTACGAGCAGTACTTC	CASRISGSQNYEQYF
once	TRBV7-9	TRBJ2-5	TRBD2	TGTGCCAGCAGCTCTCCCGGCCCACTAGCGGATTTCCAAGAGACCCAGTACTTC	CASSSPGPLADFQETQYF
.	TRBV2	TRBJ2-1	.	TGTGCCAGCAGTGAGGAGGGCTACTCCTACAATGAGCAGTTCTTC	CASSEEGYSYNEQFF
.	TRBV19	TRBJ2-2	TRBD2	TGTGCCAGTAGGGGATCGAGGACTAGCGGGCTAGGGATAAACACCGGGGAGCTGTTTTTT	CASRGSRTSGLGINTGELFF
.	TRBV5-1	TRBJ1-5	TRBD1	TGCGCCAGCAGCGCCGGGACAGATAGCAATCAGCCCCAGCATTTT	CASSAGTDSNQPQHF
once	TRBV11-2	TRBJ2-7	.	TGTGCCAGCAGCTTAGATGGGCTGTCCTACGAGCAGTACTTC	CASSLDGLSYEQYF
.	TRBV5-1	TRBJ2-2	TRBD2	TGCGCCAGCAGTACGACTAGCGGGGCTCGGGCCGGGGAGCTGTTTTTT	CASSTTSGARAGELFF
.	TRBV18	TRBJ2-1	.	TGTGCCAGCTCACCATTTACCAGCGGGTCGAACAATGAGCAGTTCTTC	CASSPFTSGSNNEQFF
.	TRBV10-3	TRBJ2-7	.	TGTGCCAGCAAGGGGGGTAGTCGGTACGAGCAGTACTTC	CASKGGSRYEQYF
.	TRBV28	TRBJ2-1	.	TGTGCCAGCAGCCCCCCATCTAGCGCCGATGAGCAGTTCTTC	CASSPPSSADEQFF